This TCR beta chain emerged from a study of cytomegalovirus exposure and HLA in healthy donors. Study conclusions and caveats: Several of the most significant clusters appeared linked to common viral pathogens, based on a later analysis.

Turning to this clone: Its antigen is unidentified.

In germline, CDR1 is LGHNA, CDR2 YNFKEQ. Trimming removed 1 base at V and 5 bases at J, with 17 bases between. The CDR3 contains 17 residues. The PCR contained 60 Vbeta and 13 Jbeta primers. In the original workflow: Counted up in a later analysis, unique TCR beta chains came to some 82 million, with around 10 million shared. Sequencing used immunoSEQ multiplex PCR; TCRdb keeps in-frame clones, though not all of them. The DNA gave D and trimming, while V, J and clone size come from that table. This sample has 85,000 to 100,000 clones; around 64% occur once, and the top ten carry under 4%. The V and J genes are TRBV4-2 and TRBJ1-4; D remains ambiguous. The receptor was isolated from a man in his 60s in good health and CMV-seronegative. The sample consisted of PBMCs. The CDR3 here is CASSQVLRGRQNEKLFF. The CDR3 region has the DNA TGTGCCAGCAGCCAAGTCTTACGTGGCAGGCAGAATGAAAAACTGTTTTTT.